The 9 T cell receptor beta chains listed next were all sequenced from one sample in a study of shared clonotypes between healthy human individuals. Produced via immunoSEQ multiplex PCR; TCRdb's table is partial and in-frame only. Altogether approximately 530,000 clones are present, 95% to 97% being singletons, with the ten largest covering 0.06%. Material: naive CD4+ T cells sorted from blood. The subset: CD45RA+ positively selected. Every receptor here comes from a woman between 25 and 40 years old in good health.

This clone was detected once. V is TRBV10-3 and J is TRBJ2-1; no reliable D call. The V end lost 3 bases, the J end lost 1 base, and 4 bases lay between the germline ends. The CDR3 has 13 residues. Germline CDR1 reads ENHRY; CDR2 reads SYGVKD. In DNA, the CDR3 is TGTGCCATCAGTGACGGATCCTACAATGAGCAGTTCTTC. Amino acid sequence: CAISDGSYNEQFF.

Regarding this clone: The sample holds other DNA sequences that translate to the same CDR3. The chain joins TRBV15 to TRBJ2-5; 7 bases line up with TRBD2. Germline assignment: CDR1 LNHNV and CDR2 YYDKDF (reference sequence). The CDR3 loop spans 14 amino acids. The junction had 2 bases not matched to a gene; V was cut back by 0 bases and J by 4 bases. The DNA of the CDR3 is TGTGCCACCAGCAGAGATCGCGGGGGAGAGACCCAGTACTTC. Protein product: CATSRDRGGETQYF.

The chain recombines TRBV6-1 with TRBJ1-1; D remains unclear. CDR1 MNHNS and CDR2 SASEGT come from the germline V gene. V lost 4 bases, J lost 0 bases, and 3 bases lay in between. The CDR3 runs 12 residues. The CDR3 sequence is CASSGMNTEAFF. In nucleotides, the CDR3 is TGTGCCAGCAGTGGGATGAACACTGAAGCTTTCTTT.

The CDR3 is CASSLVVGYHEQYF. In DNA form, the CDR3 reads TGCGCCAGCAGCTTGGTTGTGGGGTACCACGAGCAGTACTTC. The rearrangement joins TRBV5-1 to TRBJ2-7; no definite D call. This CDR3 has 14 residues. V lost 0 bases, J lost 5 bases, and 12 bases lay in between. Germline CDR1 SGHRS, CDR2 YFSETQ.

V is TRBV7-2 and J is TRBJ2-3; D is perhaps TRBD2 (5 bases). The germline V gene has CDR1 SGHTA and CDR2 FQGNSA. Trimming left V 5 bases short and J 4 bases short, with 10 bases between. CDR3 length equals 13 residues. CDR3 sequence reads: CASSPAGADTQYF. As DNA, the CDR3 is TGTGCCAGCAGCCCCGCCGGGGCAGATACGCAGTATTTT.

The rearrangement joins TRBV6-1 to TRBJ2-5; 7 bases line up with TRBD1. This CDR3 comprises 13 residues. V dropped 7 bases and J dropped 5; count of bases not matched to a gene: 7. Looked up from germline, CDR1 is MNHNS and CDR2 is SASEGT. In nucleotides, the CDR3 is TGTGCCAGCACTACAGGGGCGTGGGAGACCCAGTACTTC. Encoded protein: CASTTGAWETQYF.

The chain uses TRBV11-2 and TRBJ2-5; TRBD1 is a possible D gene (6 bases). The germline V and J ends were trimmed by 5 bases and 4 bases, with 14 bases remaining between them. The CDR3 extends over 14 amino acids. Germline CDR1 reads SGHAT; CDR2 reads FQNNGV. The CDR3 here is CASSLVLRGETQYF. For the CDR3, the DNA is TGTGCCAGCAGCCTTGTGCTCAGGGGAGAGACCCAGTACTTC.

The J gene is TRBJ1-4, the V gene TRBV7-2; D is unclear. Trimming took 1 base from V and 1 from J, leaving 7 bases between them. This CDR3 contains 15 residues. Germline CDR1 is SGHTA and CDR2 is FQGNSA. CDR3 DNA sequence: TGTGCCAGCAGCTTAGGGCCGCTAACTAATGAAAAACTGTTTTTT. This gives the protein CASSLGPLTNEKLFF. Supplemented by reference TRBV7-2 and TRBJ1-4, the full variable domain reads GAGVSQSPSNKVTEKGKDVELRCDPISGHTALYWYRQSLGQGLEFLIYFQGNSAPDKSGLPSDRFSAERTGGSVSTLTIQRTQQEDSAVYLCASSLGPLTNEKLFFGSGTQLSVL.

This clone appeared once. This chain links TRBV13 with TRBJ1-1; TRBD1 aligns across 7 bases. V lost 4 bases, J lost 4 bases, and 15 bases stayed unmatched. Per germline, CDR1 PRHDT and CDR2 FYEKMQ (reference sequence). The CDR3 covers 17 residues. CDR3 bases: TGTGCCAGCAGCTACTTCCCGGGACAGAGCATTCGCACTGAAGCTTTCTTT. Translating gives CASSYFPGQSIRTEAFF.